A single sample is the source of the 20 T cell receptor beta chains below, sequenced in a study of cytomegalovirus exposure and HLA in healthy donors. Method: immunoSEQ multiplex PCR; TCRdb's copy keeps in-frame clones and lacks some. The sample includes hundreds of thousands of clones, about 90% of them seen just once. Sequenced input: PBMCs. These receptor sequences come from a young man in good health and CMV-seropositive.

This chain joins TRBV5-5 and TRBJ2-5; the match to TRBD1 covers 7 bases. CDR3 size: 13 residues. J lost 5 bases, V lost 2 bases, and 3 bases had no gene match. In germline, CDR1 is SGHKS, CDR2 YYEKEE (reference sequence). This chain's CDR3 is CASSFQDRETQYF. CDR3 sequence (DNA): TGTGCCAGCAGCTTCCAGGACAGGGAGACCCAGTACTTC.

V and J are TRBV30 and TRBJ2-1, with 8 nucleotides matching TRBD2. Looked up from germline, CDR1 is GTSNPN and CDR2 is SVGIG (reference sequence). The CDR3 contains 16 residues. The trim removed 0 bases at V and 1 base at J, leaving 5 bases unmatched. Here the CDR3 DNA reads TGTGCCTGGAGTGTACTAAGCGGGAGATCCTACAATGAGCAGTTCTTC. Translated, it gives CAWSVLSGRSYNEQFF.

This clone was recorded a few times. V is TRBV7-2 and J is TRBJ2-5, with a weak D call TRBD1 (7 bases). This CDR3 has 15 amino acids. Germline V gene data show CDR1 as SGHTA and CDR2 as FQGNSA. The V end lost 0 bases, the J end lost 4 bases, and 12 bases lay between the germline ends. In DNA form, the CDR3 reads TGTGCCAGCAGCTTAGCCGGGCAGGGGGGAGAGACCCAGTACTTC. It translates to CASSLAGQGGETQYF.

V gene TRBV7-2 combines with J gene TRBJ1-2; no definite D call. The V gene's germline CDR1 is SGHTA and CDR2 FQGNSA. The V and J ends lost 5 bases and 6 bases respectively, with 10 bases between them. The length of the CDR3 is 12 residues. The CDR3 bases are TGTGCCAGCAGCCCACGGACGGATGGCTACACCTTC. It translates to CASSPRTDGYTF. Supplemented by reference TRBV7-2 and TRBJ1-2, the full variable domain reads GAGVSQSPSNKVTEKGKDVELRCDPISGHTALYWYRQSLGQGLEFLIYFQGNSAPDKSGLPSDRFSAERTGGSVSTLTIQRTQQEDSAVYLCASSPRTDGYTFGSGTRLTVV.

The table lists this clone with a few counts. The chain combines TRBV30 with TRBJ1-1; D gene uncertain. Trimming stripped 0 bases from V and 3 bases from J, with 11 bases between. This CDR3 has 14 amino acids. Germline lookup yields CDR1 GTSNPN and CDR2 SVGIG (reference sequence). CDR3 loop: CAWSVDNRDTEAFF. In DNA, the CDR3 is TGTGCCTGGAGTGTAGACAATAGGGACACTGAAGCTTTCTTT.

V usage is TRBV5-6 and J usage is TRBJ1-5; D not resolved. The CDR3 sequence is 12 residues long. The V gene lost 1 base and the J gene lost 6 bases, with 5 bases spanning the gap. Germline CDR1 reads SGHDT; CDR2 reads YYEEEE. The CDR3 sequence: CASSLLSQPQHF. The CDR3 DNA is TGTGCCAGCAGCTTGTTGTCTCAGCCCCAGCATTTT.

This clone was counted a few times. The chain combines TRBV11-1 with TRBJ2-3; D gene ambiguous. Germline V CDR1 and CDR2: SGHAT, FQDESV (reference sequence). This CDR3 spans 14 amino acids. Trimming left V 4 bases short and J 11 bases short, with 19 bases between. CDR3 in amino acids: CASSSNDRTSVQYF. The CDR3 coding sequence is TGTGCCAGCAGCTCAAACGATCGGACGAGTGTGCAGTATTTT.

This clone was seen a single time. The genes are TRBV2 and TRBJ2-7; D is perhaps TRBD1 or TRBD2 (7 bases each). The CDR3 length is 15 residues. Germline lookup yields CDR1 SNHLY and CDR2 FYNNEI. V dropped 4 bases and J dropped 7 bases, with 20 bases sitting between them. CDR3 bases: TGTGCCAGCAGTGGGCGTACGCGGGAGACAGGGGAGCAGTACTTC. Protein: CASSGRTRETGEQYF.

This clone was counted at least ten times. V and J are TRBV27 and TRBJ1-1, with D uncertain. The V and J ends lost 6 bases and 0 bases respectively, with 11 bases between them. The CDR3 covers 14 residues. Germline lookup yields CDR1 MNHEY and CDR2 SMNVEV (reference sequence). The CDR3 region is CASSPGIMNTEAFF. CDR3 DNA sequence: TGTGCCAGCAGCCCGGGGATCATGAACACTGAAGCTTTCTTT.

The chain carries TRBV6-6 and TRBJ2-7; D possibly corresponds to TRBD2 (5 bases). There are 13 residues in the CDR3. Trimming took off 7 bases at V and 3 bases at J, with 13 bases between the two ends. The germline CDR1 and CDR2 sequences are MNHNY and SVGAGI (reference sequence). The CDR3 region has the DNA TGTGCCAGCACCGAGATCGAGGGCTACGAGCAGTACTTC. It encodes CASTEIEGYEQYF.

This sequence joins TRBV19 and TRBJ2-7; TRBD1 aligns across 10 bases. CDR3 length: 12 amino acids. V was clipped by 5 bases and J by 7 bases; unmatched bases: 2. Germline V gene data show CDR1 as LNHDA and CDR2 as SQIVND (reference sequence). Here the CDR3 DNA reads TGTGCCAGTAGTGACAGGGGGCGAGAGCAGTACTTC. Amino acids: CASSDRGREQYF.

Only a few counts were recorded for this clone. This chain connects TRBV6-5 to TRBJ2-7, with D possibly called TRBD1 or TRBD2 (5 bases each). Germline V gene sequence: CDR1 MNHEY, CDR2 SVGAGI. The CDR3 spans 14 residues. Trimming pared 6 bases from V and 3 bases from J, leaving 15 bases between. In DNA form, the CDR3 reads TGTGCCAGCAGATTGGGACCGCGGATCTACGAGCAGTACTTC. Encoded protein: CASRLGPRIYEQYF.

V usage is TRBV19 and J usage is TRBJ1-5; 9 bases fit TRBD1. Per germline, CDR1 LNHDA and CDR2 SQIVND (reference sequence). The V segment lost 3 bases and the J segment 3 bases; nucleotides outside the gene matches: 3. This CDR3 region has 15 residues. The CDR3 protein is CASSIRTGDNQPQHF. For the CDR3, the DNA is TGTGCCAGTAGTATCCGGACAGGGGACAATCAGCCCCAGCATTTT.

V is TRBV6-1 and J is TRBJ2-7, with 7 bases aligning to TRBD2. The V gene's germline CDR1 is MNHNS and CDR2 SASEGT. CDR3 length equals 13 residues. The trim removed 3 bases at V and 2 bases at J, leaving 1 base unmatched. The CDR3 sequence: CASSEGGAYEQYF. The CDR3 DNA sequence: TGTGCCAGCAGTGAGGGGGGGGCCTACGAGCAGTACTTC.

The chain carries TRBV11-2 and TRBJ2-7; 9 bases map to TRBD2. The CDR3 extends over 17 amino acids. The germline gives CDR1 SGHAT, CDR2 FQNNGV. The J segment lost 0 bases and the V segment lost 2 bases, leaving 8 bases of the junction unmatched. The CDR3 sequence: CASSLWTSAILSYEQYF. CDR3 nucleotides: TGTGCCAGCAGCTTATGGACTAGCGCCATTCTCTCCTACGAGCAGTACTTC. Full variable domain (remainder filled in from reference TRBV11-2 and TRBJ2-7): EAGVAQSPRYKIIEKRQSVAFWCNPISGHATLYWYQQILGQGPKLLIQFQNNGVVDDSQLPKDRFSAERLKGVDSTLKIQPAKLEDSAVYLCASSLWTSAILSYEQYFGPGTRLTVT.

V and J are TRBV5-1 and TRBJ1-2, with 11 bases identical to TRBD1. The CDR3 is 14 amino acids. The V gene end was trimmed by 4 bases and the J gene end by 11 bases; junction bases not matched to a gene: 10. CDR1 is SGHRS, CDR2 YFSETQ, per germline. The CDR3 reads CASSGQGAQGGYTF. The CDR3 DNA reads as TGCGCCAGCAGCGGACAGGGGGCGCAAGGAGGTTACACCTTC.

J is TRBJ2-2 and V is TRBV19; no clear D gene. Germline-derived CDR1 and CDR2 are LNHDA and SQIVND (reference sequence). CDR3 size: 11 residues. V was trimmed by 6 bases and J by 9 bases, leaving 8 bases between them. In nucleotides, the CDR3 is TGTGCCAGTAGCGTCAGGTGGGAGCTGTTTTTT. As protein: CASSVRWELFF.

The chain employs TRBV7-9 and TRBJ2-7; no clear D. V was clipped by 6 bases and J by 1 base, with 7 bases between them. CDR1 and CDR2 from the germline V gene are SEHNR and FQNEAQ (reference sequence). The length of the CDR3 is 12 residues. In nucleotides, the CDR3 is TGTGCCAGCAGTCGCCAGTCCTACGAGCAGTACTTC. Its protein is CASSRQSYEQYF.

The V gene is TRBV9, the J gene TRBJ2-1; either TRBD1 or TRBD2 may fit D (5 bases each). Germline CDR1 reads SGDLS; CDR2 reads YYNGEE. The V end lost 0 bases, the J end lost 0 bases, and 10 bases lay between the germline ends. The CDR3 loop spans 16 amino acids. CDR3 bases: TGTGCCAGCAGCGTAGGGGGGTCCTCCTCCTACAATGAGCAGTTCTTC. This sequence encodes CASSVGGSSSYNEQFF.

The chain combines TRBV10-3 with TRBJ2-7, with 11 bases identical to TRBD2. This CDR3 spans 16 amino acids. V lost 2 bases and J lost 0; bases outside the gene matches: 3. The germline V gene has CDR1 ENHRY and CDR2 SYGVKD. The CDR3 DNA is TGTGCCATCAGTGAGACGACTAGCGGGGACTCCTACGAGCAGTACTTC. Protein sequence: CAISETTSGDSYEQYF.